These T cell receptor beta chains were read from a single sample in a study of blood T cells in healthy people across ages. TCRdb used MiXCR to reprocess the 5' RACE reads, holding one entry per CDR3 protein. In the table there are 540,000 or so distinct CDR3 sequences, less than 60% of which are singletons. The sample comprised blood. These receptors all stem from a man at least 80 years old in good health. Each CDR3 is given with its conserved first and last residue. A D gene is named only where the DNA matches it firmly. Clone size is given for some rows only: seen once, a few or many times, or a class if the clone is expanded.

clone_size j_call d_call v_call cdr3_nt cdr3_aa
few TRBJ2-7 TRBD2 TRBV20-1 TGCAGTGCTATAGATAGCGGGGGTTACTACTACGAGCAGTACTTC CSAIDSGGYYYEQYF
NA TRBJ2-4 NA TRBV12-3/TRBV12-4 TGTGCCAGCACCACGGTCGGATTGGCCAAAAACATTCAGTACTTC CASTTVGLAKNIQYF
NA TRBJ2-5 TRBD2 TRBV25-1 TGTGCCAGCAGTAATAAGCGGGGGGCACAAGAGACCCAGTACTTC CASSNKRGAQETQYF
NA TRBJ2-1 TRBD1 TRBV27 TGTGCCAGCAGTTTAATCGGACAGGGGGGGGGGAATGAGCAGTTCTTC CASSLIGQGGGNEQFF
NA TRBJ2-5 NA TRBV12-3/TRBV12-4 TGTGCCAGCAGTACAGTCCGGGGAGTGGGGACCCAGTACTTC CASSTVRGVGTQYF
few TRBJ2-7 NA TRBV9 TGTGCCAGCAGCGGGTCACCGGCAGGGGCCCTATACGAGCAGTACTTC CASSGSPAGALYEQYF
few TRBJ2-3 TRBD1 TRBV12-3/TRBV12-4 TGTGCCAGCAGTCCGTACGGGACAGGGAGGAGGGATACGCAGTATTTT CASSPYGTGRRDTQYF
NA TRBJ1-1 TRBD1 TRBV29-1 TGCAGCGCACGAAAACACTTGACAGGGGACCTCGGAGCTTTCTTT CSARKHLTGDLGAFF
NA TRBJ2-7 TRBD1 TRBV5-1 TGCGCCAGCAGATCCGGACAGGGACGCTCCCACGAGCAGTACTTC CASRSGQGRSHEQYF
NA TRBJ2-5 TRBD2 TRBV24-1 TGTGCCACCAGTGATAGCGGGAGGGCCAATGAGCAGTACTTC CATSDSGRANEQYF
few TRBJ2-3 NA TRBV10-3 TGTGCCAGTAGCGTGATGTCGACCGCCACAGATACGCAGTATTTT CASSVMSTATDTQYF
NA TRBJ2-7 NA TRBV12-3/TRBV12-4 TGTGCCAGCAGCCCACTCCCTCCTGCGGGGTCCTACAATGAGCAGTACTTC CASSPLPPAGSYNEQYF
NA TRBJ2-7 NA TRBV20-1 TGCAGTGCAAACCGGGACGACTACGAGCAGTACTTC CSANRDDYEQYF
NA TRBJ2-3 TRBD1 TRBV15 TGTGCCACCAGCAGATTAGGACAGGGTTTAATTTCAGATACGCAGTATTTT CATSRLGQGLISDTQYF
few TRBJ2-7 TRBD1 TRBV5-1 TGCGCCAGCAGCTCGGACAGGACCCACGAGCAGTACTTC CASSSDRTHEQYF
few TRBJ1-1 NA TRBV5-5 TGTGCCAGCAGCTTGGAGGACGGCATGAACACTGAAGCTTTCTTT CASSLEDGMNTEAFF
few TRBJ2-1 NA TRBV5-5 TGTGCCAGCAGCTTCGACAGTGGTAAAAATGAGCAGTTCTTC CASSFDSGKNEQFF
NA TRBJ2-3 TRBD1 TRBV10-3 TGTGCCATCAGTGAACTGGACAGGGCGGATACGCAGTATTTT CAISELDRADTQYF
NA TRBJ2-1 TRBD1 TRBV10-3 TGTGCCACCAGTAACCCCAGGGACAGTTACAATGAGCAGTTCTTC CATSNPRDSYNEQFF
NA TRBJ2-7 NA TRBV6-2/TRBV6-3 TGTGCCAGCAGCGGACAAAAATACGAGCAGTACTTC CASSGQKYEQYF
NA TRBJ2-7 NA TRBV15 TGTGCCACCAGCAGAGATCACCAGGGTTTTAGCGAGCAGTACTTC CATSRDHQGFSEQYF
few TRBJ2-1 TRBD2 TRBV20-1 TGCAGTGCTAAGTTAACTAGCGGGAGTATTGAGCAGTTCTTC CSAKLTSGSIEQFF
NA TRBJ1-6 NA TRBV7-6 TGTGCCAGCAGCCCAGGCAATACCTATAATTCACCCCTCCACTTT CASSPGNTYNSPLHF
NA TRBJ2-7 TRBD2 TRBV7-2 TGTGCCAGCAGCGTGACTAGCGGTGCCTACGAGCAGTACTTC CASSVTSGAYEQYF
few TRBJ2-7 TRBD2 TRBV9 TGTGCCAGCTCCCCAGTGGGACTAGCGGGAGGGCAGCAGTACTTC CASSPVGLAGGQQYF
NA TRBJ2-7 TRBD1 TRBV6-5 TGTGCCAGCAGTGACAGGACAGGGCAAGAAACCCAGTACTTC CASSDRTGQETQYF
NA TRBJ1-6 NA TRBV6-5 TGTGCCAGCAGTTACTCGGAACGCCTGAGGAGTAATTCACCCTTCCACTTT CASSYSERLRSNSPFHF